The 12 T cell receptor beta chains in this list originate from one sample, sequenced in a study of T cell responses to AZD1222 COVID-19 vaccine. Clones were read by immunoSEQ multiplex PCR, and TCRdb kept only the in-frame ones, dropping some. Of some 150,000 clones in the sample, 80% to 95% were seen once. The sample here was peripheral blood, taken on day 0 of AZD1222 vaccination. All receptors come from an adult in good health.

A single count supports this clone. The chain couples TRBV7-3 to TRBJ2-5; TRBD2 matches at 11 bases. CDR3 length: 14 residues. With 5 bases clipped from V and 4 bases from J, the junction kept 3 bases outside the gene matches. Germline V gene lookup returns CDR1 SGHTA and CDR2 FQGTGA. CDR3 in amino acids: CASSLGTSGETQYF. The DNA for the CDR3 is TGTGCCAGCAGCCTAGGGACTAGCGGAGAGACCCAGTACTTC.

The V gene is TRBV6-2 or TRBV6-3, the J gene TRBJ2-1, with 7 bases matching TRBD2. J gave up 5 bases and V 1 base, and 5 bases lay outside the gene matches. In germline, CDR1 is MNHEY, CDR2 SVGEGT. The CDR3 is made up of 15 amino acids. The DNA for the CDR3 is TGTGCCAGCAGTTACTTTGGCCTAGCGGACAATGAGCAGTTCTTC. Translation gives CASSYFGLADNEQFF.

The chain couples TRBV19 to TRBJ1-2; TRBD1 aligns across 7 bases. This CDR3 spans 14 amino acids. From germline, CDR1 is LNHDA and CDR2 SQIVND (reference sequence). V was pared by 5 bases and J by 4 bases, with 7 bases of the junction left unmatched. CDR3 DNA sequence: TGTGCCAGTAGTCGGAAACAGGGGATCTATGGCTACACCTTC. Its protein product is CASSRKQGIYGYTF.

V usage is TRBV6-5 and J usage is TRBJ2-1; 7 bases line up with TRBD2. J lost 4 bases, V lost 4 bases, and 10 bases had no gene match. Per the germline V gene, CDR1 is MNHEY and CDR2 is SVGAGI. This CDR3 contains 16 residues. CDR3 sequence: CASSSPASGVYNEQFF. CDR3 nucleotides: TGTGCCAGCAGTTCCCCGGCTAGCGGAGTTTACAATGAGCAGTTCTTC.

V is TRBV5-1 and J is TRBJ2-7; D might be TRBD1 (6 bases). The CDR3 is made up of 14 amino acids. Trimming stripped 5 bases from V and 5 bases from J, with 17 bases between. Germline loops: CDR1 SGHRS, CDR2 YFSETQ. The CDR3 spells CASSHGGGGDEQYF. CDR3 sequence (DNA): TGCGCCAGCAGTCATGGGGGCGGTGGTGACGAGCAGTACTTC.

V gene TRBV27 combines with J gene TRBJ1-2; D is possibly TRBD1 (5 bases). CDR3 length: 13 residues. Germline V gene lookup returns CDR1 MNHEY and CDR2 SMNVEV (reference sequence). With 6 bases removed from V and 2 bases from J, the gap between germline ends came to 10 bases. The CDR3, as DNA: TGTGCCAGCAGCCGGGACCTCAACTATGGCTACACCTTC. Translation gives CASSRDLNYGYTF.

The chain uses TRBV5-4 and TRBJ2-7; a weak D match, TRBD1 (5 bases). CDR3 length: 13 residues. Germline V gene lookup returns CDR1 SGHNT and CDR2 YYREEE (reference sequence). V was clipped by 4 bases and J by 3 bases, with 11 bases between them. The CDR3 bases are TGTGCCAGCAGCACAGGCAGTGTCTACGAGCAGTACTTC. Translating gives CASSTGSVYEQYF.

The V and J genes are TRBV4-1 and TRBJ2-3; TRBD2 aligns across 10 bases. Per the germline V gene, CDR1 is MGHRA and CDR2 is YSYEKL. There are 19 residues in the CDR3. The junction had 17 bases not matched to a gene; V was cut back by 3 bases and J by 5 bases. This chain's CDR3 is CASSQDRETSGTGEDTQYF. CDR3 nucleotide sequence: TGCGCCAGCAGCCAGGACAGGGAAACTAGCGGGACGGGGGAAGATACGCAGTATTTT.

CDR3 bases: TGTGCCAGCTCAGGTCCGAGGCAGCCCCAGCATTTT. The encoded protein is CASSGPRQPQHF. The chain joins TRBV18 to TRBJ1-5, with unresolved D. Trimming took off 5 bases at V and 7 bases at J, with 9 bases between the two ends. This CDR3 comprises 12 residues. CDR1 is KGHSH and CDR2 is LQKENI in the germline V gene.

The rearrangement links TRBV5-1 to TRBJ1-4; TRBD1 might be the D (6 bases). This CDR3 has 14 amino acids. The germline V gene has CDR1 SGHRS and CDR2 YFSETQ. V lost 3 bases, J lost 8 bases, and 14 bases lay in between. The CDR3 loop reads CASSWGADEEKLFF. The CDR3 DNA sequence: TGCGCCAGCAGCTGGGGGGCTGATGAAGAAAAACTGTTTTTT. Based on the CDR3 plus reference TRBV5-1 and TRBJ1-4, the full variable domain is KAGVTQTPRYLIKTRGQQVTLSCSPISGHRSVSWYQQTPGQGLQFLFEYFSETQRNKGNFPGRFSGRQFSNSRSEMNVSTLELGDSALYLCASSWGADEEKLFFGSGTQLSVL.

The chain links TRBV18 to TRBJ1-4; 9 bases map to TRBD1. Germline CDR1 is KGHSH and CDR2 is LQKENI. V lost 3 bases to trimming and J lost 7 bases; unmatched junction nucleotides: 6. The CDR3 is made up of 15 amino acids. As DNA, the CDR3 is TGTGCCAGCTCACCTCGCCCGGGACAGGGTGAAAAACTGTTTTTT. This codes for CASSPRPGQGEKLFF. The whole variable domain, filled in from reference TRBV18 and TRBJ1-4, reads NAGVMQNPRHLVRRRGQEARLRCSPMKGHSHVYWYRQLPEEGLKFMVYLQKENIIDESGMPKERFSAEFPKEGPSILRIQQVVRGDSAAYFCASSPRPGQGEKLFFGSGTQLSVL.

This chain joins TRBV29-1 and TRBJ2-7; D may correspond to TRBD1 or TRBD2 (5 bases each). The V end lost 7 bases, the J end lost 2 bases, and 12 bases lay between the germline ends. The germline V gene has CDR1 SQVTM and CDR2 ANQGSEA. This CDR3 has 12 residues. Here the CDR3 reads CSAGTATYEQYF. Here the CDR3 DNA reads TGCAGCGCCGGGACGGCCACCTACGAGCAGTACTTC.